The 29 T cell receptor beta chains listed next were all sequenced from one sample in a study of OX40 agonist ivuxolimab in advanced cancers. Sequencing was performed with immunoSEQ multiplex PCR; in TCRdb, only in-frame clones are kept and a portion is missing. The data show tens of thousands of clones, over 75% seen once. Source: CD4+ or CD8+ T cells sorted from blood, taken in a trial of the OX40 agonist ivuxolimab. The receptors originated from an adult with an advanced solid tumor such as melanoma, head and neck, liver or kidney cancer.

The chain joins TRBV7-2 to TRBJ2-3; D is unresolved. V shed 1 base and J shed 5 bases, with 1 base lying between them. Germline CDR1 and CDR2: SGHTA and FQGNSA. CDR3 size: 11 residues. The CDR3: CASSLEDTQYF. The CDR3 DNA reads as TGTGCCAGCAGCTTAGAAGATACGCAGTATTTT.

The rearrangement joins TRBV2 to TRBJ2-7, with 9 bases lining up with TRBD2. CDR3 size: 14 residues. V lost 5 bases and J lost 0; bases outside the gene matches: 2. Germline V lookup: CDR1 SNHLY, CDR2 FYNNEI. The CDR3 region is CASSLSGSSYEQYF. The CDR3 DNA sequence: TGTGCCAGCAGTCTTAGCGGGAGCTCCTACGAGCAGTACTTC.

The V call is TRBV18, the J call TRBJ1-5, with 7 bases identical to TRBD1. The V gene's germline CDR1 is KGHSH and CDR2 LQKENI. The ends lost 4 bases at V and 5 bases at J; junction bases unmatched: 8. The CDR3 covers 15 residues. Written as DNA, the CDR3 is TGTGCCAGCTCACAACAAAGGGGGCCGGATCAGCCCCAGCATTTT. It translates to CASSQQRGPDQPQHF.

This chain connects TRBV5-1 to TRBJ2-6; no clear D gene. Germline V lookup: CDR1 SGHRS, CDR2 YFSETQ. This CDR3 comprises 16 residues. The V gene lost 4 bases and the J gene lost 0 bases, with 11 bases spanning the gap. For the CDR3, the DNA is TGCGCCAGCAGCCCGGCGACCGCCTCTGGGGCCAACGTCCTGACTTTC. It specifies CASSPATASGANVLTF.

This clone has just one count. The chain carries TRBV6-1 and TRBJ2-2, with D perhaps TRBD1 or TRBD2 (5 bases each). The germline V gene encodes CDR1 MNHNS and CDR2 SASEGT. Trimming pared 8 bases from V and 2 bases from J, leaving 12 bases between. The CDR3 sequence is 14 residues long. The CDR3 DNA sequence: TGTGCCAGCGCCGGGACGATCAACACCGGGGAGCTGTTTTTT. The encoded protein is CASAGTINTGELFF.

The J gene is TRBJ2-1, the V gene TRBV19; 11 positions agree with TRBD2. Germline CDR1 LNHDA, CDR2 SQIVND (reference sequence). This CDR3 is 17 amino acids long. V lost 4 bases to trimming and J lost 1 base; unmatched junction nucleotides: 6. CDR3 region: CASSRRLAGRSYNEQFF. The CDR3 nucleotides are TGTGCCAGTAGTAGACGACTAGCGGGGCGATCCTACAATGAGCAGTTCTTC.

The V and J genes are TRBV9 and TRBJ2-1; 10 positions match TRBD2. CDR1 is SGDLS, CDR2 YYNGEE, per germline. The CDR3 is 18 amino acids. The trim removed 0 bases at V and 7 bases at J, leaving 13 bases unmatched. CDR3: CASSVAGLAGVGRNEQFF. In DNA form, the CDR3 reads TGTGCCAGCAGCGTAGCTGGGCTAGCGGGAGTCGGTCGGAATGAGCAGTTCTTC.

V gene TRBV15 combines with J gene TRBJ2-7; 8 bases fit TRBD2. This CDR3 spans 17 amino acids. Germline CDR1 is LNHNV and CDR2 is YYDKDF (reference sequence). Trimming at V came to 0 bases and at J to 1 base, leaving 8 bases not matched to a gene. CDR3 loop: CATSRDLGTRGSYEQYF. CDR3 bases: TGTGCCACCAGCAGAGATCTCGGGACTAGGGGGTCCTACGAGCAGTACTTC.

CDR3 sequence: CASRKSQPQHF. The CDR3 DNA follows: TGTGCCAGCAGAAAGAGTCAGCCCCAGCATTTT. The V gene is TRBV28, the J gene TRBJ1-5; no clear D. The length of the CDR3 is 11 residues. CDR1 and CDR2 from the germline V gene are MDHEN and SYDVKM. Trimming pared 6 bases from V and 6 bases from J, leaving 6 bases between.

The chain carries TRBV19 and TRBJ1-5; D is unresolved. Deletions cut 1 base from V and 0 bases from J, with 7 bases between. Per germline, CDR1 LNHDA and CDR2 SQIVND (reference sequence). This CDR3 spans 15 amino acids. In nucleotides, the CDR3 is TGTGCCAGTAGTATAGTTGTCGGTAGCAATCAGCCCCAGCATTTT. It translates to CASSIVVGSNQPQHF.

The chain recombines TRBV6-6 with TRBJ2-7, with D unresolved. Deletions cut 5 bases from V and 3 bases from J, with 17 bases between. Germline lookup yields CDR1 MNHNY and CDR2 SVGAGI (reference sequence). This CDR3 spans 15 amino acids. CDR3 loop: CASSTRREASYEQYF. In DNA form, the CDR3 reads TGTGCCAGCAGTACCCGTCGAGAAGCAAGCTACGAGCAGTACTTC.

V and J are TRBV27 and TRBJ2-7, with 8 bases that match TRBD1. Germline loops: CDR1 MNHEY, CDR2 SMNVEV (reference sequence). With V trimmed by 5 bases and J by 2 bases, 5 bases remained unmatched. The CDR3 extends over 14 amino acids. In DNA form, the CDR3 reads TGTGCCAGCAGTGCAGGACAGGGCCCCTACGAGCAGTACTTC. As protein: CASSAGQGPYEQYF.

The rearrangement joins TRBV7-2 to TRBJ1-2; TRBD1 matches 7 bases. This CDR3 has 16 amino acids. The trim removed 5 bases at V and 0 bases at J, leaving 9 bases unmatched. Germline V gene sequence: CDR1 SGHTA, CDR2 FQGNSA. The DNA for the CDR3 is TGTGCCAGCAGCGCAGCCTGGGACAGACCTAACTATGGCTACACCTTC. Translated: CASSAAWDRPNYGYTF.

This clone was found once. V usage is TRBV9 and J usage is TRBJ1-1; 9 bases fit TRBD1. V lost 0 bases, J lost 1 base, and 7 bases stayed unmatched. Germline loops: CDR1 SGDLS, CDR2 YYNGEE. The CDR3 has 17 amino acids. The CDR3 here is CASSVEGQGEGNTEAFF. DNA of the CDR3: TGTGCCAGCAGCGTAGAGGGACAGGGCGAGGGGAACACTGAAGCTTTCTTT.

The chain links TRBV6-1 to TRBJ2-2, with D perhaps being TRBD1 or TRBD2 (5 bases each). V was shortened by 7 bases and J by 6 bases, with 15 bases between the two germline ends. Germline lookup yields CDR1 MNHNS and CDR2 SASEGT. The length of the CDR3 is 14 residues. The CDR3 loop reads CASTPLRGAGELFF. The CDR3 region has the DNA TGTGCCAGCACCCCATTACGAGGGGCCGGGGAGCTGTTTTTT.

V usage is TRBV5-1 and J usage is TRBJ2-2; 8 nucleotides agree with TRBD1. The CDR3 contains 16 residues. Germline values: CDR1 SGHRS, CDR2 YFSETQ. The J segment lost 2 bases and the V segment lost 3 bases, leaving 6 bases of the junction unmatched. CDR3 loop: CASSSRTGRNTGELFF. The CDR3, as DNA: TGCGCCAGCAGCTCGCGGACAGGGCGAAACACCGGGGAGCTGTTTTTT.

This clone was observed once. CDR3 in DNA: TGTGCCAGCGCTGTCATGGGGTTGACCTACGAGCAGTACTTC. Amino acids: CASAVMGLTYEQYF. This chain connects TRBV6-1 to TRBJ2-7, with D unresolved. Germline V gene data show CDR1 as MNHNS and CDR2 as SASEGT. With 8 bases removed from V and 2 bases from J, the gap between germline ends came to 16 bases. CDR3 length equals 14 residues.

The chain uses TRBV6-6 and TRBJ1-5; D gene uncertain. The CDR3 has 16 residues. With 0 bases removed from V and 1 base from J, the gap between germline ends came to 10 bases. Germline V gives CDR1 MNHNY, CDR2 SVGAGI (reference sequence). In DNA form, the CDR3 reads TGTGCCAGCAGTTACTCCTACGGGTCAAGCAATCAGCCCCAGCATTTT. Protein sequence: CASSYSYGSSNQPQHF.

J is TRBJ2-1 and V is TRBV28; D remains unclear. Looked up from germline, CDR1 is MDHEN and CDR2 is SYDVKM. Trimming left V 2 bases short and J 5 bases short, with 1 base between. The CDR3 covers 11 residues. CDR3 sequence reads: CASSLDNEQFF. CDR3 DNA sequence: TGTGCCAGCAGTTTAGACAATGAGCAGTTCTTC.

V is TRBV7-9 and J is TRBJ2-5; D uncertain. The CDR3 consists of 10 residues. Per the germline V gene, CDR1 is SEHNR and CDR2 is FQNEAQ (reference sequence). Deletions cut 1 base from V and 6 bases from J, with 0 bases between. This CDR3 is CASSLETQYF. The CDR3 DNA reads TGTGCCAGCAGCTTAGAGACCCAGTACTTC.

This clone occurred once. This chain joins TRBV7-2 and TRBJ2-2, with TRBD2 identical over 11 bases. The CDR3 spans 16 residues. V was pared by 5 bases and J by 6 bases, with 8 bases of the junction left unmatched. The germline V gene encodes CDR1 SGHTA and CDR2 FQGNSA. Here the CDR3 reads CASSPSSGRRAGELFF. The CDR3 DNA reads TGTGCCAGCAGCCCATCTAGCGGGAGGAGGGCCGGGGAGCTGTTTTTT.

In this sample, this clone turned up a few times. The chain uses TRBV5-4 and TRBJ2-4; perhaps TRBD2 as D (6 bases). The germline V and J ends were trimmed by 3 bases and 6 bases, with 13 bases remaining between them. The germline gives CDR1 SGHNT, CDR2 YYREEE (reference sequence). The CDR3 is 14 amino acids. This CDR3 is CASSSLGGANIQYF. CDR3 nucleotide sequence: TGTGCCAGCAGCTCCTTGGGCGGGGCAAACATTCAGTACTTC.

The rearrangement uses TRBV9 and TRBJ2-1; 11 bases line up with TRBD2. CDR1 is SGDLS and CDR2 is YYNGEE in the germline V gene. The CDR3 contains 16 residues. Germline trimming cut 2 bases from V and 5 bases from J; bases unmatched to any gene: 6. The CDR3 DNA is TGTGCCAGCAGCGTGGGCCTAGCGGGAGGCGACAATGAGCAGTTCTTC. Amino acid sequence: CASSVGLAGGDNEQFF.

This rearrangement joins TRBV14 to TRBJ2-2; D unclear. The CDR3 covers 18 residues. The V end was cut by 4 bases, the J end by 3 bases, with 21 bases between. Germline CDR1 reads SGHDN; CDR2 reads FVKESK. The CDR3 sequence: CASSRTGAISLDTGELFF. CDR3 coding DNA: TGTGCCAGCAGCCGGACGGGTGCAATTTCATTAGACACCGGGGAGCTGTTTTTT.

The chain carries TRBV27 and TRBJ2-2, with D hard to call. Per germline, CDR1 MNHEY and CDR2 SMNVEV (reference sequence). V gave up 3 bases and J gave up 4 bases, with 6 bases separating them. The CDR3 contains 13 residues. The CDR3 coding sequence is TGTGCCAGCAGTTTCCGACCCACCGGGGAGCTGTTTTTT. Its translation: CASSFRPTGELFF.

The chain carries TRBV27 and TRBJ2-1, with a tentative D call TRBD1 (8 bases). The V and J ends lost 0 bases and 8 bases respectively, with 17 bases between them. Germline V CDR1 and CDR2: MNHEY, SMNVEV (reference sequence). CDR3 length: 16 amino acids. The CDR3 sequence is CASSLSPRTGRDEQFF. The CDR3 nucleotides read TGTGCCAGCAGTTTATCCCCACGGACAGGGAGGGATGAGCAGTTCTTC.

The chain is built from TRBV7-7 and TRBJ2-5, with 11 bases aligning to TRBD2. The CDR3 runs 15 residues. CDR1 SSHAT and CDR2 FNYEAQ come from the germline V gene (reference sequence). V lost 4 bases, J lost 5 bases, and 6 bases stayed unmatched. This CDR3 is CASSYTSGSQETQYF. CDR3 in DNA: TGTGCCAGCAGCTATACTAGCGGGAGTCAGGAGACCCAGTACTTC. The complete variable domain, with remaining parts taken from reference TRBV7-7 and TRBJ2-5, reads GAGVSQSPRYKVTKRGQDVTLRCDPISSHATLYWYQQALGQGPEFLTYFNYEAQPDKSGLPSDRFSAERPEGSISTLTIQRTEQRDSAMYRCASSYTSGSQETQYFGPGTRLLVL.

The chain uses TRBV9 and TRBJ2-5; D gene unclear. The V gene lost 4 bases and the J gene lost 4 bases, with 17 bases spanning the gap. This CDR3 is 15 amino acids long. Germline values: CDR1 SGDLS, CDR2 YYNGEE. The CDR3: CASSPQTRVRETQYF. The CDR3 nucleotides read TGTGCCAGCAGCCCACAGACAAGGGTGAGAGAGACCCAGTACTTC.

V gene TRBV2 combines with J gene TRBJ2-1; D remains ambiguous. This CDR3 has 15 amino acids. Germline-derived CDR1 and CDR2 are SNHLY and FYNNEI. Trimming took off 7 bases at V and 0 bases at J, with 13 bases between the two ends. Here the CDR3 DNA reads TGTGCCAGCAAAGATGGAGTAAACTCCTACAATGAGCAGTTCTTC. Protein: CASKDGVNSYNEQFF.